This T cell receptor beta chain emerged from a study of neoadjuvant nivolumab and ipilimumab in lung cancer. The protocol was immunoSEQ multiplex PCR, while the TCRdb copy is restricted to in-frame clones and leaves out a portion. The sample consists of about 4,300 clones, roughly 76% of them appearing once. This CDR3 region has 16 residues. V was pared by 3 bases and J by 3 bases, with 16 bases between. Germline V CDR1 and CDR2: SEHNR, FQNEAQ (reference sequence). Whole-study findings and limits: A small number of samples were TCR sequenced. TCR clonality did not significantly correlate with pathologic tumor regression. From pretherapy to surgery, tumor richness and clonality rose with dual therapy. Resected tumors had greater TCR richness and clonality than uninvolved lung.

A word on this clone: What it binds is not known.

This material consisted of normal lung tissue adjacent to the tumor, taken after neoadjuvant nivolumab, alone or with ipilimumab, at or shortly before surgery. The sequence derives from an adult with non-small cell lung cancer. Some clones in this sample may be carry-over from other donors' samples. This chain connects TRBV7-9 to TRBJ2-3; maybe TRBD1 (6 bases). As DNA, the CDR3 is TGTGCCAGCAGCTTCGAGTTGGGGGCTTTGACAGATACGCAGTATTTT. It encodes CASSFELGALTDTQYF.